The rows below give T cell receptor beta chains drawn from one sample of a study of T-cell reconstitution after alpha-beta-depleted transplantation in children. TCRdb independently ran MiXCR on the PCR reads; one entry per CDR3 protein. The sample consists of about 610,000 distinct CDR3 sequences, roughly 30% of them appearing once. Sequencing used PBMCs, obtained before TCRalphabeta/CD19-depleted stem cell transplant. The receptors derive from a boy younger than two with Wiskott-Aldrich syndrome, due to receive a stem cell transplant. CDR3s include the opening cysteine and the closing phenylalanine or tryptophan. The D gene is left open where the match is weak. Clone size is not always given. Where it is, it says once, few, many or a class for expanded clones.

TRBV7-2	TRBJ2-3	.	.	TGTGCCAGCAGCTTCGGATCAGGAGATACGCAGTATTTT	CASSFGSGDTQYF
TRBV2	TRBJ2-6	.	.	TGTGCCAGCAGTGATTGGAAATCTGGGGCCAACGTCCTGACTTTC	CASSDWKSGANVLTF
TRBV5-1	TRBJ1-1	.	.	TGCGCCAGCAGCTTTTTTTCAGGGTGGATGAACACTGAAGCTTTCTTT	CASSFFSGWMNTEAFF
TRBV12-3/TRBV12-4	TRBJ2-1	.	.	TGTGCCAGCAGCCGCCAGGGGCGGGGGACCTACAATGAGCAGTTCTTC	CASSRQGRGTYNEQFF
TRBV6-5	TRBJ2-1	TRBD2	few	TGTGCCAGCAGTTACTCGAGACTAGCTAGAGGTGAGCAGTTCTTC	CASSYSRLARGEQFF
TRBV29-1	TRBJ2-1	TRBD2	.	TGCAGCGTTGAAAGGGGACTAGCGGGAGACAATGAGCAGTTCTTC	CSVERGLAGDNEQFF
TRBV7-9	TRBJ2-5	.	once	TGTGCCAGCAGCCAGCTGACCGACCGAGAGACCCAGTACTTC	CASSQLTDRETQYF
TRBV5-6	TRBJ1-2	.	.	TGTGCCAGCAGCCGGATCTCCCTCTCCTATGGCTACACCTTC	CASSRISLSYGYTF
TRBV12-3/TRBV12-4	TRBJ2-7	TRBD2	.	TGTGCCAGCAGTTTAAGTGCGGGAGGGCCCTCCTACGAGCAGTACTTC	CASSLSAGGPSYEQYF
TRBV10-3	TRBJ2-7	TRBD2	.	TGTGCCATCAATCCGGGACTAGCGGGAGGGATTTACTTC	CAINPGLAGGIYF
TRBV24-1	TRBJ2-3	TRBD2	.	TGTGCCACCAGTGATCCGACTAGCGGGAGTACAGATACGCAGTATTTT	CATSDPTSGSTDTQYF
TRBV3-1	TRBJ1-2	.	few	TGTGCCAGCAGCCAAGGGCGGGGAAACTATGGCTACACCTTC	CASSQGRGNYGYTF
TRBV5-4	TRBJ2-1	TRBD2	.	TGTGCCAGCAGCTTGTGGGAGCGGGAGCGTGAGCAGTTCTTC	CASSLWEREREQFF
TRBV6-5	TRBJ1-4	TRBD1	few	TGTGCCAGCAGTAACCAGGGGGTAGGGGAAAAACTGTTTTTT	CASSNQGVGEKLFF
TRBV20-1	TRBJ1-5	.	.	TGCAGTGCTAGCCCTCACGTTCTGGGGGGCAATCAGCCCCAGCATTTT	CSASPHVLGGNQPQHF
TRBV29-1	TRBJ2-7	.	.	TGCAGCGTTCTCACAGGGCCCACCTACGAGCAGTACTTC	CSVLTGPTYEQYF
TRBV6-1	TRBJ1-1	.	.	TGTGCCAGCCCGGGGCAGTTGAACACTGAAGCTTTCTTT	CASPGQLNTEAFF
TRBV20-1	TRBJ2-4	.	.	TGCAGTGTCAAAGTATATACCCTCACGGGGACAACCAAAAACATTCAGTACTTC	CSVKVYTLTGTTKNIQYF
TRBV7-9	TRBJ2-2	TRBD2	few	TGTGCCAGCAGCCCCCGCGCGGGAGGGCCCGGGACCGGGGAGCTGTTTTTT	CASSPRAGGPGTGELFF
TRBV15	TRBJ2-5	.	few	TGTGCCACCAGCAGTCGCAAGGGAGTGGGTCAAGAGACCCAGTACTTC	CATSSRKGVGQETQYF
TRBV24-1	TRBJ2-2	.	.	TGTGCCACCAGTGATCCGGGACATTGGAACACCGGGGAGCTGTTTTTT	CATSDPGHWNTGELFF
TRBV7-6	TRBJ1-6	.	few	TGTGCCAGCAGCTCCGGGAGCTTCTCCTATAATTCACCCCTCCACTTT	CASSSGSFSYNSPLHF